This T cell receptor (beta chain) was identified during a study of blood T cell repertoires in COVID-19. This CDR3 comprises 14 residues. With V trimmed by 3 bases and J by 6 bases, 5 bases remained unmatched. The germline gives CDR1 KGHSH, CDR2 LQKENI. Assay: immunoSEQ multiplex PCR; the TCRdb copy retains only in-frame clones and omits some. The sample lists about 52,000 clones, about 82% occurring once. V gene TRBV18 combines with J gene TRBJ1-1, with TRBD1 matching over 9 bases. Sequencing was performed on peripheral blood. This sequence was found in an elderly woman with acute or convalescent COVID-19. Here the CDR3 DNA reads TGTGCCAGCTCACCCGTCGACAGGGGGGCTGAAGCTTTCTTT. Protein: CASSPVDRGAEAFF.